This TCR beta chain is from a study of T-cell memory formation after mild COVID-19. Trimming cost V 3 bases and J 2 bases; bases outside gene matches: 6. The CDR3 is 15 amino acids. Germline V gives CDR1 KGHSH, CDR2 LQKENI. TCRdb used MiXCR to reprocess the 5' RACE reads, holding one entry per CDR3 protein. This table holds about 44,000 distinct CDR3 sequences, 6% to 8.5% found once. The chain links TRBV18 to TRBJ1-1; TRBD1 matches 7 bases. This sequence was found in an adult who had mild COVID-19 (a few samples of this study predate the infection). Cell type and time point are not known. The sequencing sample was made of PBMCs or a T cell subset sorted from them (not recorded which). CDR3 sequence: CASSPGTALNTEAFF. The CDR3 nucleotides read TGTGCCAGCTCACCCGGGACAGCTCTTAACACTGAAGCTTTCTTT. Full variable domain (outside the CDR3, taken from reference TRBV18 and TRBJ1-1): NAGVMQNPRHLVRRRGQEARLRCSPMKGHSHVYWYRQLPEEGLKFMVYLQKENIIDESGMPKERFSAEFPKEGPSILRIQQVVRGDSAAYFCASSPGTALNTEAFFGQGTRLTVV.